This TCR beta chain was obtained from a study of beta chain features in type 1 diabetes. Notes on the study in general: Type 1 diabetes patients showed a moderate but significant shortening of TCRB CDR3s in all four CD4+ subsets.

By way of CD45RO/CCR7/CD25/CD127/CD95/CD27, the CD4+ regulatory, stem cell-like memory, central memory and naive cells were sorted. The whole isolated RNA underwent reverse transcription, so sequencing captured expressed TCRB transcripts. Sequencing was performed with immunoSEQ multiplex PCR; in TCRdb, only in-frame clones are kept and a portion is missing. The data show more than 350,000 clones, with about 10% seen just once and 0.045% to 0.06% held by the top ten. In the case of this clone: Its antigen is still unknown.

The clonotype comes from a woman under 30 in good health. Sequenced sample: naive CD4+ T cells from blood.

CDR3 DNA: TGCGCCAGCAGCTACCCAGCCTCTGGGGCCAACGTCCTGACTTTC. Translating it yields CASSYPASGANVLTF. V and J are TRBV5-1 and TRBJ2-6; D gene unclear. Trimming removed 3 bases from V and 0 bases from J, with 7 bases in between. The CDR3 totals 15 residues. CDR1 SGHRS and CDR2 YFSETQ come from the germline V gene.